Reported below is one T cell receptor (beta chain). Its antigen is currently unknown. The beta constant-region primer was an equimolar mix of two oligonucleotides covering TRBC1 and TRBC2. An oligonucleotide with the SP2 primer and a 12-nucleotide UMI was ligated to the cDNA 3' end. TCRdb reprocessed the UMI-ligation and nested PCR reads via MiXCR and lists one record per CDR3 protein. This table holds about 90,000 distinct CDR3 sequences, 7% found once. The data are from a study of naive and memory T cell subsets. Study-wide results and caveats: Naive and memory repertoire findings lacked a ground truth for validation. Gini index rose across naive, CM, EM and EMRA in CD4 and CD8. Over 85% of naive TCR sequences appeared only once, unlike memory subsets.

From germline, CDR1 is LNHDA and CDR2 SQIVND (reference sequence). This CDR3 region has 13 residues. With 6 bases removed from V and 7 bases from J, the gap between germline ends came to 10 bases. The sequenced material came from central memory CD4+ T cells from blood. This sequence originates from a human donor in good health. The chain employs TRBV19 and TRBJ1-6; a weak D match, TRBD1 (6 bases). CDR3 region: CASSRQENSPLHF. The CDR3 DNA reads TGTGCCAGTAGCAGACAGGAGAATTCACCCCTCCACTTT.